This T cell receptor beta chain emerged from a study of blood T cell repertoires in COVID-19. Study-level information: The study drew acute and convalescent COVID-19 samples from the United States, Italy and Spain. T cells, B-cell-depleted T cells, or PBMCs supplied cDNA or gDNA.

Study processing details: Amplification from reference gene primers served as the basis for estimated nucleated cell counts. TCRdb keeps only in-frame clones here, not all; method: immunoSEQ multiplex PCR. V and J calls and clone size are those listed in that table; D and trimming were worked out from the DNA. Among some 200,000 clones listed, under 90% were seen once. The germline V gene encodes CDR1 SGHRS and CDR2 YFSETQ. V shed 4 bases, J shed 3 bases, and the junction held 6 bases outside the gene matches. This CDR3 contains 16 residues. The chain uses TRBV5-1 and TRBJ2-1; 11 bases are a match to TRBD2. The specimen was peripheral blood. This TCR was recovered from a woman of 80 years or more with active or convalescent COVID-19. CDR3 sequence: CASSAASGGFYNEQFF. In nucleotides, the CDR3 is TGCGCCAGCAGCGCTGCTAGCGGGGGGTTCTACAATGAGCAGTTCTTC.